A selection of T cell receptor beta chains follows, all from one sample in a study of blood T cell repertoires in COVID-19. The data were produced by immunoSEQ multiplex PCR, yet TCRdb's version contains in-frame clones alone and is incomplete. Of hundreds of thousands of clones detected, roughly nine tenths appear once; the ten largest clones hold approximately 0.93%. The specimen sequenced was PBMCs or T cells enriched from blood (not recorded which). All receptors derive from a woman in her 30s who had recovered from COVID-19. Both conserved end residues are part of each CDR3. D genes are given only for firm matches. Size is stated for part of the rows, as once, few or many counts, or as a class when the clone is expanded.

j_gene	d_gene	v_gene	abundance	CDR3nt	CDR3aa
TRBJ2-1	TRBD2	TRBV4-1	.	TGCGCCAGCAGCCAAATAGCGGGGGGCCGAAGAAATGAGCAGTTCTTC	CASSQIAGGRRNEQFF
TRBJ1-2	TRBD1	TRBV7-9	.	TGTGCCAGCAGCTTGGACAGGGGGAGGGACTATGGCTACACCTTC	CASSLDRGRDYGYTF
TRBJ1-3	TRBD1	TRBV9	.	TGTGCCAGCAGCGCCCGGACAGGGTCGGGAAACACCATATATTTT	CASSARTGSGNTIYF
TRBJ2-3	.	TRBV5-1	.	TGCGCCAGCAGTACCGACAGTAGCACAGATACGCAGTATTTT	CASSTDSSTDTQYF
TRBJ2-5	.	TRBV11-3	.	TGTGCCAGCAGCTTACGGGGAGAGACCCAGTACTTC	CASSLRGETQYF
TRBJ2-7	.	TRBV6-1	.	TGTGCCAGCAGTGAAATAAGCCACGGCTACGAGCAGTACTTC	CASSEISHGYEQYF
TRBJ1-2	TRBD1	TRBV7-9	.	TGTGCCAGCAGCTTCCAGGCACCGGGACAGGTAGTTAACTATGGCTACACCTTC	CASSFQAPGQVVNYGYTF
TRBJ2-3	TRBD1	TRBV5-4	.	TGTGCCAGCAGCTTACGGACAGGGACATCCACAGATACGCAGTATTTT	CASSLRTGTSTDTQYF
TRBJ2-3	TRBD2	TRBV11-2	.	TGTGCCAGCAGCATGCGGGGGGGCGAAACAGATACGCAGTATTTT	CASSMRGGETDTQYF
TRBJ2-3	TRBD2	TRBV2	.	TGTGCCAGCAGTAAAAATGGGTTTAGCGGGGGGCTAACCACCACAGATACGCAGTATTTT	CASSKNGFSGGLTTTDTQYF
TRBJ1-1	TRBD1	TRBV18	.	TGTGCCAGCTCACGGGACAGGGCCTTGAACACTGAAGCTTTCTTT	CASSRDRALNTEAFF
TRBJ2-2	TRBD1	TRBV25-1	.	TGTGCCAGCAGTGAATACCTGCAGGGGGCGACCGGGGAGCTGTTTTTT	CASSEYLQGATGELFF
TRBJ2-1	TRBD2	TRBV7-7	.	TGTGCCAGCAGCTTAGGGGAGGCGGGGGGCCCAAGTGAGCAGTTCTTC	CASSLGEAGGPSEQFF
TRBJ2-7	TRBD1	TRBV7-2	once	TGTGCCAGCAGCTCCGGGACAGCGCCCTACGAGCAGTACTTC	CASSSGTAPYEQYF
TRBJ1-1	.	TRBV28	.	TGTGCCAGCAGTTTAAGGACAGTCGGGCCTGAAGCTTTCTTT	CASSLRTVGPEAFF
TRBJ1-5	TRBD1	TRBV15	.	TGTGCCACCAGCAGGGACAGGGAGCTCGGGCAGCCCCAGCATTTT	CATSRDRELGQPQHF
TRBJ2-3	TRBD2	TRBV5-1	.	TGCGCCAGCAGCCTAAGCGGGGGGCGGGGAGATACGCAGTATTTT	CASSLSGGRGDTQYF
TRBJ2-7	TRBD2	TRBV6-2/TRBV6-3	.	TGTGCCAGCAGTTACTCTAGGACTAGAGGGAGCGAGCAGTACTTC	CASSYSRTRGSEQYF
TRBJ1-5	TRBD1	TRBV6-6	.	TGTGCCAGCTCATTAGGGACAGGGAGTAATCAGCCCCAGCATTTT	CASSLGTGSNQPQHF
TRBJ1-4	.	TRBV28	.	TGTGCCAGCGGAGTTAGAACTAATGAAAAACTGTTTTTT	CASGVRTNEKLFF
TRBJ1-2	TRBD1	TRBV6-5	once	TGTGCCCTAAGCCGGGACAGGGGGAAGTATGGCTACACCTTC	CALSRDRGKYGYTF
TRBJ2-4	TRBD2	TRBV3-1/TRBV3-2	few	TGTGCCAGCAGAGACAGCGGGGGCGGGGACATTCAGTACTTC	CASRDSGGGDIQYF
TRBJ1-1	.	TRBV19	.	TGTGCCAGTAGTCCCCGAGGGGGGAACACTGAAGCTTTCTTT	CASSPRGGNTEAFF
TRBJ2-5	TRBD2	TRBV18	.	TGTGCCAGCTCACCTCGGGGGGGCGAACGCGTAGAGACCCAGTACTTC	CASSPRGGERVETQYF
TRBJ2-2	.	TRBV1	.	TGCACCAGCAGCCAGGGGGTAACCGGGACAGTTAACACCGGGGAGCTGTTTTTT	CTSSQGVTGTVNTGELFF
TRBJ1-2	.	TRBV19	.	TGTGCCAGTAGTCAACCGGGAGGGGCCAGCATCTATGGCTACACCTTC	CASSQPGGASIYGYTF
TRBJ1-1	.	TRBV12-3/TRBV12-4	.	TGTGCCAGCAGTTTTACAGGGAAGGGTGAAGCTTTCTTT	CASSFTGKGEAFF
TRBJ1-2	TRBD1	TRBV12-5	.	TGTGCTAGTGGTGGGGGACAGGGCAACTATGGCTACACCTTC	CASGGGQGNYGYTF
TRBJ2-7	TRBD1	TRBV5-1	.	TGCGCCAGCAGCATACTCGGGACAGGTCCCTACGAGCAGTACTTC	CASSILGTGPYEQYF
TRBJ2-2	TRBD2	TRBV28	few	TGTGCCAGCAGTCCTCTTAGCGGGGGGTTGGTCACCGGGGAGCTGTTTTTT	CASSPLSGGLVTGELFF
TRBJ2-3	.	TRBV27	.	TGTGCCAGCAAGAGTCTAGGCACAGATACGCAGTATTTT	CASKSLGTDTQYF
TRBJ2-1	TRBD1	TRBV5-1	.	TGCGCCAGCAGCTCTAAAATACGACAGGGGAATTCGAAAGGGGAGCAGTTCTTC	CASSSKIRQGNSKGEQFF
TRBJ2-7	.	TRBV7-8	.	TGTGCCAGCAGCCCCGACAGGATAAGTTACGAGCAGTACTTC	CASSPDRISYEQYF
TRBJ1-1	.	TRBV19	.	TGTGCCAGTAGTAACCGGGGGATGCACACTGAAGCTTTCTTT	CASSNRGMHTEAFF
TRBJ1-6	.	TRBV6-5	.	TGTGCCAGCTTGCCAGCAGGTCATAATTCACCCCTCCACTTT	CASLPAGHNSPLHF
TRBJ2-2	TRBD2	TRBV5-1	.	TGCGCCAGCAGCCTCCTGACTAGCGGGGGCGACGGGGAGCTGTTTTTT	CASSLLTSGGDGELFF
TRBJ2-7	TRBD1	TRBV7-9	.	TGTGCCAGCACCCCGGGTCTGGGACAGGTGGGGAATTACGAGCAGTACTTC	CASTPGLGQVGNYEQYF
TRBJ2-5	TRBD2	TRBV5-4	.	TGTGCCAGCAGCTTCGGGGGGCAAGAGACCCAGTACTTC	CASSFGGQETQYF
TRBJ2-7	.	TRBV5-5	once	TGTGCCAGCAGCTTGGCTACAGGTAGCTCCTACGAGCAGTACTTC	CASSLATGSSYEQYF
TRBJ1-5	.	TRBV2	.	TGTGCCAGCAGTGAACCAAATCAGCCCCAGCATTTT	CASSEPNQPQHF